These 22 T cell receptor beta chains came from one sample sequenced in a study of T cells in Graves' hyperthyroidism and ophthalmopathy. Amplification of TCR beta CDR3 regions was performed using RNA transcripts as template. First-round RT-PCR targeting the TCR CDR3 was performed with the HTBI primer set. TCRdb reanalysed the multiplex PCR reads using MiXCR and keeps one entry per CDR3 protein. Of about 400,000 distinct CDR3 sequences listed, 15% are singletons. Specimen: blood. These receptors all stem from a woman aged 25 to 39 with Graves' hyperthyroidism.

The chain employs TRBV25-1 and TRBJ2-2; no definite D call. This CDR3 spans 15 amino acids. The germline V gene has CDR1 MGHDK and CDR2 SYGVNS. The V and J ends lost 5 bases and 6 bases respectively, with 16 bases between them. The CDR3 region has the DNA TGTGCCAGCAGTCCCCCCGTAGGATGGTCCGGGGAGCTGTTTTTT. Translated: CASSPPVGWSGELFF.

This clonotype was seen a few times. The CDR3, as DNA: TGTGCCAGCAGTTACTCCGGGACAGGGGGTACTAGCAATCAGCCCCAGCATTTT. It specifies CASSYSGTGGTSNQPQHF. The rearrangement uses TRBV6-7 and TRBJ1-5; 11 bases line up with TRBD1. TRBV6-7 is placed among ORFs of uncertain function. J was trimmed by 0 bases and V by 0 bases; bases with no gene match: 4. The CDR3 runs to 18 residues.

The J gene is TRBJ2-3, the V gene TRBV5-1, with 10 bases matching TRBD2. CDR1 and CDR2 from the germline V gene are SGHRS and YFSETQ. V shed 2 bases, J shed 0 bases, and the junction held 3 bases outside the gene matches. The CDR3 length is 16 residues. CDR3 nucleotides: TGCGCCAGCAGCTTTGGGACTAGCGAAAGCACAGATACGCAGTATTTT. Its protein product is CASSFGTSESTDTQYF.

This clonotype was seen more than once but under ten times. At one end, the junction sequence differs from germline, possibly due to a read error. The CDR3 nucleotides read TGTGCCAGCAGTTTTGGGGCTAGCGGATACGATCAGTACTTC. Translated, it gives CASSFGASGYDQYF. The V and J genes are TRBV27 and TRBJ2-7; 7 bases map to TRBD2. CDR3 length equals 14 residues. Germline V CDR1 and CDR2: MNHEY, SMNVEV (reference sequence).

The CDR3 spells CSAILTSGPPEQYF. Here the CDR3 DNA reads TGCAGTGCTATTTTGACTAGCGGGCCCCCCGAGCAGTACTTC. The genes are TRBV20-1 and TRBJ2-7; 10 bases match TRBD2. After removal of 4 bases from V and 6 bases from J, the junction contained 9 bases not matched to a gene. CDR3 size: 14 residues. CDR1 is DFQATT, CDR2 SNEGSKA, per germline (reference sequence).

At least ten counts were recorded for this clonotype. The chain uses TRBV28 and TRBJ1-1, with D perhaps matching TRBD1 (6 bases). This CDR3 spans 16 amino acids. Trimming removed 4 bases from V and 3 bases from J, with 18 bases in between. Germline V CDR1 and CDR2: MDHEN, SYDVKM. The CDR3: CASSSRTVYMDTEAFF. The CDR3 DNA follows: TGTGCCAGCAGTTCTCGGACAGTCTACATGGACACTGAAGCTTTCTTT. The complete variable domain, with remaining parts taken from reference TRBV28 and TRBJ1-1, reads DVKVTQSSRYLVKRTGEKVFLECVQDMDHENMFWYRQDPGLGLRLIYFSYDVKMKEKGDIPEGYSVSREKKERFSLILESASTNQTSMYLCASSSRTVYMDTEAFFGQGTRLTVV.

There are a few counts of this clonotype. The rearrangement uses TRBV28 and TRBJ2-1, with D uncertain. CDR1 and CDR2 from the germline V gene are MDHEN and SYDVKM. Trimming stripped 3 bases from V and 2 bases from J, with 11 bases between. This CDR3 is built from 15 residues. CDR3 in DNA: TGTGCCAGCAGTTTGCTTTCTCGAACCTACAATGAGCAGTTCTTC. This gives the protein CASSLLSRTYNEQFF.

This clonotype was recorded many times. The DNA for the CDR3 is TGTGCCAGCAGCCTTGGACCTCAAGGCTATGGCTACACCTTC. This gives the protein CASSLGPQGYGYTF. The J gene is TRBJ1-2, the V gene TRBV12-3 or TRBV12-4, with unresolved D. The V and J ends lost 6 bases and 4 bases respectively, with 15 bases between them. The CDR3 is 14 residues long.

This clonotype was counted a few times. The rearrangement links TRBV10-3 to TRBJ1-2, with D possibly matching TRBD1 (5 bases). Per the germline V gene, CDR1 is ENHRY and CDR2 is SYGVKD. The CDR3 has 14 amino acids. Trimming pared 0 bases from V and 5 bases from J, leaving 10 bases between. The CDR3 DNA reads TGTGCCATCAGTGAGTCGACGACAGTTTATGGCTACACCTTC. Residues: CAISESTTVYGYTF.

This clonotype was seen a few times. A read error is possible here, since a much larger clone lies one base away. The rearrangement uses TRBV3-1 and TRBJ2-1; tentatively, D is TRBD1 (7 bases). V lost 0 bases to trimming and J lost 7 bases, with 19 bases between them. The V gene's germline CDR1 is LGHDT and CDR2 YNNKEL (reference sequence). The CDR3 totals 17 residues. The CDR3 loop reads CASSQDKRGTAGNEQFF. CDR3 nucleotide sequence: TGTGCCAGCAGCCAAGATAAAAGAGGGACAGCGGGTAATGAGCAGTTCTTC.

This clonotype occurred once. This may arise from a read error, as a much more abundant clone is one base away. This chain uses TRBV2 with TRBJ1-4; TRBD1 agrees at 8 bases. The CDR3 is 13 amino acids. V shed 8 bases, J shed 10 bases, and the junction held 9 bases outside the gene matches. Germline CDR1 reads SNHLY; CDR2 reads FYNNEI. The CDR3 sequence is CASSRQGSGKLFF. Written as DNA, the CDR3 is TGTGCCAGCTCTCGACAGGGGTCAGGAAAACTGTTTTTT.

There are a few counts of this clonotype. The chain employs TRBV11-2 and TRBJ2-1, with 9 bases lining up with TRBD2. The CDR3 spans 16 residues. Germline V gene lookup returns CDR1 SGHAT and CDR2 FQNNGV. J gave up 7 bases and V 2 bases, and 9 bases lay outside the gene matches. CDR3 sequence reads: CASSLFGTSILNEQFF. CDR3 DNA: TGTGCCAGCAGCTTATTTGGGACTAGCATTTTAAATGAGCAGTTCTTC.

This clonotype was counted ten times or more. The chain combines TRBV28 with TRBJ1-1; D might be TRBD1 (6 bases). The CDR3 contains 15 residues. CDR1 MDHEN and CDR2 SYDVKM come from the germline V gene. With 3 bases removed from V and 4 bases from J, the gap between germline ends came to 15 bases. In DNA, the CDR3 is TGTGCCAGCAGTTTCCCCAGGGGTCTTACCACTGAAGCTTTCTTT. Protein product: CASSFPRGLTTEAFF.

This clonotype was observed many times. The CDR3 sequence is CASSESGQTWAFF. In nucleotides, the CDR3 is TGCGCCAGCAGTGAGTCGGGACAGACATGGGCTTTCTTT. The genes are TRBV10-1 and TRBJ1-1; 7 nucleotides line up with TRBD1. V lost 0 bases to trimming and J lost 11 bases; unmatched junction nucleotides: 6. This CDR3 is built from 13 residues. Germline V gene lookup returns CDR1 WNHNN and CDR2 SYGVQD (reference sequence).

The rearrangement uses TRBV19 and TRBJ1-4; no reliable D call. The CDR3 is 15 residues long. V gave up 1 base and J gave up 8 bases, with 14 bases separating them. Germline values: CDR1 LNHDA, CDR2 SQIVND (reference sequence). The CDR3 nucleotides are TGTGCCAGTAGTATAGGGACTGGGGAACACGAAAAACTGTTTTTT. Translation gives CASSIGTGEHEKLFF.

A few counts support this clonotype. The chain has TRBV20-1 and TRBJ2-7; TRBD2 is a possible D gene (6 bases). CDR3 size: 17 residues. The V end lost 1 base, the J end lost 7 bases, and 26 bases lay between the germline ends. Germline CDR1 and CDR2: DFQATT and SNEGSKA (reference sequence). As DNA, the CDR3 is TGCAGTGCTAGAGCCGACCCCTTTATGGAGGGGTCATATGAGCAGTACTTC. It is translated as CSARADPFMEGSYEQYF.

This clonotype appeared a few times. The CDR3 DNA is TGTGCCAGCAGGAGTAGGACCTCCCAAACCTACGAGCAGTACTTC. Its translation: CASRSRTSQTYEQYF. The chain carries TRBV7-2 and TRBJ2-7, with D uncertain. V was trimmed by 6 bases and J by 2 bases, leaving 17 bases between them. Germline V lookup: CDR1 SGHTA, CDR2 FQGNSA. This CDR3 is 15 amino acids long.

This clonotype was seen a handful of times. The gene calls are TRBV5-4 and TRBJ1-1; D gene unclear. V lost 2 bases, J lost 1 base, and 9 bases lay in between. This CDR3 has 14 amino acids. Germline CDR1 and CDR2: SGHNT and YYREEE (reference sequence). CDR3 loop: CASSFQLKNTEAFF. The DNA for the CDR3 is TGTGCCAGCAGCTTTCAGCTGAAGAACACTGAAGCTTTCTTT.

The chain employs TRBV5-1 and TRBJ1-2, with 7 bases that match TRBD1. Losses at the gene ends were 2 bases for V and 4 bases for J; bases not matched to a gene: 8. Per the germline V gene, CDR1 is SGHRS and CDR2 is YFSETQ. This CDR3 contains 15 residues. For the CDR3, the DNA is TGCGCCAGCAGCTTTACAGGGGACCGGGGCTATGGCTACACCTTC. It yields the protein CASSFTGDRGYGYTF.

The CDR3 protein is CASSQPGQSYEQYF. In nucleotides, the CDR3 is TGCGCCAGCAGCCAGCCGGGACAGAGCTACGAGCAGTACTTC. The gene calls are TRBV4-1 and TRBJ2-7; TRBD1 agrees at 7 bases. The CDR3 is 14 residues long. V was pared by 3 bases and J by 3 bases, with 5 bases of the junction left unmatched. The V gene's germline CDR1 is MGHRA and CDR2 YSYEKL.

This clonotype was counted only a few times. A much bigger clone sits one base away, suggesting this may be a read error. The chain uses TRBV12-3 or TRBV12-4 and TRBJ2-5; TRBD1 aligns across 9 bases. V lost 5 bases and J lost 7; bases outside the gene matches: 17. This CDR3 spans 17 amino acids. In DNA, the CDR3 is TGTGCCAGCAGTCGCTGGGGTATAACAGGGGGCGGAGGGACCCAGTACTTC. As protein: CASSRWGITGGGGTQYF.

This clonotype was observed a handful of times. Since the CDR3 does not end with the conserved phenylalanine or tryptophan, this likely comes from a read error. This chain uses TRBV2 with TRBJ1-1, with D tentatively TRBD1 (6 bases). The CDR3 runs to 15 residues. V shed 9 bases and J shed 1 base, with 18 bases lying between them. Per the germline V gene, CDR1 is SNHLY and CDR2 is FYNNEI. CDR3 residues: CASHGTGGQNTEAFS. The CDR3 region has the DNA TGTGCCAGTCACGGCACGGGGGGACAGAACACTGAAGCTTTCTCT.